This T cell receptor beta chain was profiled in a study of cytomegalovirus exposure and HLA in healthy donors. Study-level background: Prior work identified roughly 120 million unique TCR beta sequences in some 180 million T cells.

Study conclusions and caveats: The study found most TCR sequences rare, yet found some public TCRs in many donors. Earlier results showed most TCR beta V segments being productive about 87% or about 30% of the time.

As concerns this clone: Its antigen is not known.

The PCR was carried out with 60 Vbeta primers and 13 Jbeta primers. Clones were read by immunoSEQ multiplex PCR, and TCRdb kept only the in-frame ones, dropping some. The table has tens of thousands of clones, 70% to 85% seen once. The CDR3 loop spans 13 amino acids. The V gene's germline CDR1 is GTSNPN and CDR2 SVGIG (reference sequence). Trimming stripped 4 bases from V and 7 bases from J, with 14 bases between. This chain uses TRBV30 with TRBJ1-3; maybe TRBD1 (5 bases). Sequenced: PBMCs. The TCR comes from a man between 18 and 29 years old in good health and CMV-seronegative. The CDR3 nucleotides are TGTGCCTGGACAGGACAATTGGTGAACACCATATATTTT. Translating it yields CAWTGQLVNTIYF.